This TCR beta chain emerged from a study of CD8 T cells in ankylosing spondylitis. TCRdb reprocessed the 5' RACE reads via MiXCR and lists one record per CDR3 protein. The data contain about 340,000 distinct CDR3 sequences, approximately 15% of them singletons. Sequencing was performed on blood, either unsorted or a sorted T cell fraction (not recorded which). This TCR came from a male donor with ankylosing spondylitis or in good health (not recorded which).

CDR3 sequence reads: CSARDLGSGGIQYF. DNA for the CDR3: TGCAGTGCTAGAGATCTCGGTTCCGGGGGCATTCAGTACTTC. The rearrangement joins TRBV20-1 to TRBJ2-4, with a tentative D call TRBD2 (6 bases). Trimming pared 0 bases from V and 9 bases from J, leaving 15 bases between. The V gene's germline CDR1 is DFQATT and CDR2 SNEGSKA (reference sequence). CDR3 length equals 14 residues.